Ten or more counts support the clone carrying this TCR beta chain. The antigen is undetermined. Template material for amplifying TCR beta CDR3 regions consisted of RNA transcripts. The study used the HTBI primer set for a first-round RT-PCR of the TCR CDR3. One entry per CDR3 protein, called by TCRdb with MiXCR from the multiplex PCR reads. The table shows approximately 610,000 distinct CDR3 sequences, with under 15% occurring only once. The entry originates in a study of T cells in Graves' hyperthyroidism and ophthalmopathy. Study observations and caveats: Patients with ophthalmopathy were separated from those with stable hyperthyroidism by a 13 V-J model.

This clonotype was sampled from a middle-aged woman with Graves' ophthalmopathy. The specimen was blood.

CDR3 protein: CATSDHRGRGQPQHF. In DNA, the CDR3 is TGTGCCACCAGTGATCACAGGGGGCGAGGTCAGCCCCAGCATTTT. The rearrangement uses TRBV24-1 and TRBJ1-5; 9 bases are a match to TRBD1. The CDR3 runs to 15 residues. Per germline, CDR1 KGHDR and CDR2 SFDVKD. V lost 3 bases to trimming and J lost 6 bases; unmatched junction nucleotides: 5.